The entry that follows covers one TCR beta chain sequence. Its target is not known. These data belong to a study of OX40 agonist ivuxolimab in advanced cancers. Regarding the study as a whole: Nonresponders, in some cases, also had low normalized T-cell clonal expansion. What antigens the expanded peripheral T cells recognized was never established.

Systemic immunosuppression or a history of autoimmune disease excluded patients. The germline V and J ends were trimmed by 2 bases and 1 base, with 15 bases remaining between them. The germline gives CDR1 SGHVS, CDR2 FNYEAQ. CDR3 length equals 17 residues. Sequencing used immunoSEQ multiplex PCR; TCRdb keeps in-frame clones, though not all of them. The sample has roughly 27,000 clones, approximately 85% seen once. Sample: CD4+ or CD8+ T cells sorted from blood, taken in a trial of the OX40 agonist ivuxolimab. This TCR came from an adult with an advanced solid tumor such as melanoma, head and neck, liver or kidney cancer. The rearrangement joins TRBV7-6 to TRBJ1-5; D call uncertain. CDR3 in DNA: TGTGCCAGCAGCTTATCGGTAGCAGGCCAGAGCAATCAGCCCCAGCATTTT. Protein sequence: CASSLSVAGQSNQPQHF.